The entry below describes one T cell receptor beta chain. Measured with immunoSEQ multiplex PCR; TCRdb has only the in-frame clones, and not every one. Here the sample spans hundreds of thousands of clones, approximately 90% being singletons. The germline gives CDR1 SQVTM, CDR2 ANQGSEA. The CDR3 is 14 residues long. With V trimmed by 4 bases and J by 4 bases, 5 bases remained unmatched. Participants were aged roughly 18 to 100 years from about two dozen US areas. The source of the sample is a study of blood T cell repertoires in COVID-19. Looking at the study overall: The United States, Italy and Spain provided the acute and convalescent COVID-19 samples.

The sequence was collected from a woman between 25 and 40 years old who had recovered from COVID-19. The chain combines TRBV29-1 with TRBJ2-1; 9 bases are shared with TRBD1. Source material: PBMCs or T cells enriched from blood (not recorded which). The CDR3: CSVGRTGDYNEQFF. The CDR3 DNA reads as TGCAGCGTTGGAAGGACAGGGGATTACAATGAGCAGTTCTTC.